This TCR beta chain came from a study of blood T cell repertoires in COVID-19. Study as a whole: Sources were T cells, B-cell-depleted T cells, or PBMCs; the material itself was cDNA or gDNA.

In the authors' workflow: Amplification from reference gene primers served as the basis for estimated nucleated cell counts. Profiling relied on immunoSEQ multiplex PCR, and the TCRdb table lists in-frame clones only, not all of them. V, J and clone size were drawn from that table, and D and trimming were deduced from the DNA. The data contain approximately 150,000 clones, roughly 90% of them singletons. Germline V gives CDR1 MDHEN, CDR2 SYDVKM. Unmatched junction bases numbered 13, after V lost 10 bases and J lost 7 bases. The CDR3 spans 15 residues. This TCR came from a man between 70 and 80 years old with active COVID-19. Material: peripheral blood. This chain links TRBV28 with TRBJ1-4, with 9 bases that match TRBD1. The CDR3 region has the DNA TGTGCCACCTCACTGAACAGGGGGCTTTCTGAAAAACTGTTTTTT. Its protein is CATSLNRGLSEKLFF. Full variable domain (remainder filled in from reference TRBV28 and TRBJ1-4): DVKVTQSSRYLVKRTGEKVFLECVQDMDHENMFWYRQDPGLGLRLIYFSYDVKMKEKGDIPEGYSVSREKKERFSLILESASTNQTSMYLCATSLNRGLSEKLFFGSGTQLSVL.